This record looks at one T cell receptor beta chain sequence and its context. The target antigen is unknown. V was clipped by 5 bases and J by 0 bases, with 14 bases between them. CDR1 and CDR2 (germline): SGHRS, YFSETQ. This CDR3 comprises 15 residues. Researchers ran the assay at a deep level. TCRdb's table, derived via immunoSEQ multiplex PCR, lists solely in-frame clones and lacks some. This table has 180,000 or so clones, about 93% appearing once. This record comes from a study of shared clonotypes between healthy human individuals. General study points: The rarefaction results pointed to incomplete sorted-subset sequencing despite large depth.

V and J are TRBV5-1 and TRBJ1-1; D is unclear. The clonotype comes from a woman in her 30s in good health. Sequences were obtained from naive CD4+ T cells sorted from blood. Sample subset: CD45RA+ positively selected. The CDR3 protein is CASRVWSTMNTEAFF. The CDR3 DNA follows: TGCGCCAGCAGGGTCTGGTCGACTATGAACACTGAAGCTTTCTTT.